The source of this T cell receptor (beta chain) is a study of blood T cell repertoires in COVID-19. The wider study: PBMCs, B-cell-depleted T cells, or T cells were the source of the cDNA or gDNA that made up the material.

Deletions cut 4 bases from V and 1 base from J, with 15 bases between. CDR1 and CDR2 from the germline V gene are SGHNT and YENEEA. The length of the CDR3 is 16 residues. Per the study methods: Estimation of nucleated cell counts was performed using reference gene primer amplification. Measured with immunoSEQ multiplex PCR; TCRdb has only the in-frame clones, and not every one. Clonal size and the V and J genes are those of that table, whereas D and trimming came from the DNA. The sample includes 90,000 to 100,000 clones, around 81% of them seen just once. The sequenced material came from peripheral blood. This sequence was found in a man aged 55 to 70 with acute or convalescent COVID-19. This chain links TRBV11-3 with TRBJ2-3, with D possibly matching TRBD2 (5 bases). CDR3 loop: CASSSGFMAGTDTQYF. Written as DNA, the CDR3 is TGTGCCAGCAGCTCGGGATTCATGGCGGGCACAGATACGCAGTATTTT.